This TCR beta chain came from a study of T cells in Graves' hyperthyroidism and ophthalmopathy. Study-wide results and caveats: Blood shared most expanded thyroid clonotypes above 0.001.

From RNA transcripts, TCR beta CDR3 regions were amplified. The study used the HTBI primer set for a first-round RT-PCR of the TCR CDR3. MiXCR, run by TCRdb on the multiplex PCR reads, gives a single entry per CDR3 protein. The table records roughly 400,000 distinct CDR3 sequences, about an eighth of them present only once. Notes on this clonotype: Its antigen is undetermined.

The CDR3 has 15 residues. CDR1 LNHDA and CDR2 SQIVND come from the germline V gene (reference sequence). V gave up 1 base and J gave up 6 bases; unmatched junction bases: 6. The sequenced material came from blood. The V gene is TRBV19, the J gene TRBJ2-3, with 8 bases identical to TRBD1. This receptor was identified in a man in his fifties with Graves' ophthalmopathy. The CDR3 loop is CASSIGQGAVDTQYF. The CDR3 bases are TGTGCCAGTAGTATAGGTCAGGGGGCGGTTGATACGCAGTATTTT.